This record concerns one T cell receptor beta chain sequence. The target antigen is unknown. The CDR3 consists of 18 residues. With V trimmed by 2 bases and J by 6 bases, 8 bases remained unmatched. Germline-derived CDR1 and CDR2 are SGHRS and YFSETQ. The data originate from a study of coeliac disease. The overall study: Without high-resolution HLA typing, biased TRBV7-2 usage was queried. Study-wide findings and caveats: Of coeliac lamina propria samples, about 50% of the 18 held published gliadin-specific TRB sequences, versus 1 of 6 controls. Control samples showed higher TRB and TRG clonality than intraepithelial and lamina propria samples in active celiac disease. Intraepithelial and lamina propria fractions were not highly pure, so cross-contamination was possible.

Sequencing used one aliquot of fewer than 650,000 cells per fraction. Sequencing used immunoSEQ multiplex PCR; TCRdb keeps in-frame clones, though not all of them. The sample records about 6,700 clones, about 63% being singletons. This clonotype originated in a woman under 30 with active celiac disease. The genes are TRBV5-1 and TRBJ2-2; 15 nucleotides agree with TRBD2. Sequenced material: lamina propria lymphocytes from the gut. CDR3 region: CASSFGLAGGPYAGELFF. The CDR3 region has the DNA TGCGCCAGCAGCTTCGGACTAGCGGGAGGGCCTTACGCCGGGGAGCTGTTTTTT.